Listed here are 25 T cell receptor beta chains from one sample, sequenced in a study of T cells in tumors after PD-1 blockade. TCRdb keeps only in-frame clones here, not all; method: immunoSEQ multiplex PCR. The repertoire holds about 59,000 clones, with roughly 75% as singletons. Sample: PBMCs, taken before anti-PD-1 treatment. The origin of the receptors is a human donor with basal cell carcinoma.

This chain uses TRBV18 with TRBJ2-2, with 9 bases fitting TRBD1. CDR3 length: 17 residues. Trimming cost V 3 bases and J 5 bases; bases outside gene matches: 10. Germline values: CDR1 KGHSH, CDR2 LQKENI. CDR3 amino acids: CASSPVKGQGRTGELFF. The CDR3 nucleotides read TGTGCCAGCTCACCTGTTAAGGGACAGGGACGAACCGGGGAGCTGTTTTTT.

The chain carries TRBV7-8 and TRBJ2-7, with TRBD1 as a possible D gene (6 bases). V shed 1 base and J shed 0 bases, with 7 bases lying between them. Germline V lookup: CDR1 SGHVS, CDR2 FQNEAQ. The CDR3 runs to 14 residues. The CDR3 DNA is TGTGCCAGCAGCTTAGGGACAGACTCCTACGAGCAGTACTTC. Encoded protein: CASSLGTDSYEQYF.

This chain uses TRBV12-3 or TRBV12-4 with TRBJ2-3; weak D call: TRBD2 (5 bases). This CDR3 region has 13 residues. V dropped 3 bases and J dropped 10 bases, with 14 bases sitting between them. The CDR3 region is CASSFVTGLAQYF. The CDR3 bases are TGTGCCAGCAGTTTCGTCACCGGACTCGCGCAGTATTTT.

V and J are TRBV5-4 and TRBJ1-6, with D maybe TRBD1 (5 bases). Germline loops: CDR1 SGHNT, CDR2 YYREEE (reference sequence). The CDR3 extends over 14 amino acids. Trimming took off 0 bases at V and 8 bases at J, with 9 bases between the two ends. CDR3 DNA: TGTGCCAGCAGCTTGGAGGGACGTTATTCACCCCTCCACTTT. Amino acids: CASSLEGRYSPLHF.

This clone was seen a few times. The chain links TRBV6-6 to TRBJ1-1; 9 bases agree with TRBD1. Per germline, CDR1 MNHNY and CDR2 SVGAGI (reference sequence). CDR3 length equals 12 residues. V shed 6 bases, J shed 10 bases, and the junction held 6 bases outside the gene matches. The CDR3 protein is CASRPDRGGAFF. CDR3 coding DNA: TGTGCCAGCAGACCAGACAGGGGGGGAGCTTTCTTT.

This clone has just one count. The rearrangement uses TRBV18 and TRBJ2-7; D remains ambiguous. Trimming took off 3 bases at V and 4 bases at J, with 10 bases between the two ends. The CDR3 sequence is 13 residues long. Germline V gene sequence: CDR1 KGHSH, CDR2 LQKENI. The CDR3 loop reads CASSPLGSYEQYF. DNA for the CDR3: TGTGCCAGCTCACCCCTAGGGTCGTACGAGCAGTACTTC.

The CDR3 reads CASSSGRFSGANVLTF. The CDR3 DNA follows: TGCGCCAGCAGCTCAGGACGGTTCTCTGGGGCCAACGTCCTGACTTTC. The chain recombines TRBV5-1 with TRBJ2-6; D gene ambiguous. The germline V gene has CDR1 SGHRS and CDR2 YFSETQ. The ends were cut back, 3 bases at V and 0 bases at J, with 10 bases in the middle. This CDR3 contains 16 residues.

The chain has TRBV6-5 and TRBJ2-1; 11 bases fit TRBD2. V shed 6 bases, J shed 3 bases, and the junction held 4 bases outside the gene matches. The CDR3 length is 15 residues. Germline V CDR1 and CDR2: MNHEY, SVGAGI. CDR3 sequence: CASRLSGGVYNEQFF. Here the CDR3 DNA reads TGTGCCAGCAGACTTAGCGGGGGGGTCTACAATGAGCAGTTCTTC.

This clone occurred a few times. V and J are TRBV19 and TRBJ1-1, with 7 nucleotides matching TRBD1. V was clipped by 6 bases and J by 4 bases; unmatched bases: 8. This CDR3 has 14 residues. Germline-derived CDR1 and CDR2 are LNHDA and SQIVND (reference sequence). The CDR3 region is CASRPPGTATEAFF. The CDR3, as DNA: TGTGCCAGTAGACCCCCGGGGACAGCCACTGAAGCTTTCTTT. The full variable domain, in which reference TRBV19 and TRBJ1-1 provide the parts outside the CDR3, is DGGITQSPKYLFRKEGQNVTLSCEQNLNHDAMYWYRQDPGQGLRLIYYSQIVNDFQKGDIAEGYSVSREKKESFPLTVTSAQKNPTAFYLCASRPPGTATEAFFGQGTRLTVV.

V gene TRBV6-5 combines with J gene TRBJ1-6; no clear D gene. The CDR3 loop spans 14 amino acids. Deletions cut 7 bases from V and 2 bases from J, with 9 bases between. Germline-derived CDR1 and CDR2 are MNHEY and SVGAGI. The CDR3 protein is CASTEEPYNSPLHF. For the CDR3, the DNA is TGTGCCAGCACAGAGGAACCCTATAATTCACCCCTCCACTTT.

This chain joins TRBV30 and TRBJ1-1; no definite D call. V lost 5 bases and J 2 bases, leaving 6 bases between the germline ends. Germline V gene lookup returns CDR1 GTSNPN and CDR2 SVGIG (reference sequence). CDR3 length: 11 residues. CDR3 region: CAWDANTEAFF. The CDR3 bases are TGTGCCTGGGATGCTAACACTGAAGCTTTCTTT.

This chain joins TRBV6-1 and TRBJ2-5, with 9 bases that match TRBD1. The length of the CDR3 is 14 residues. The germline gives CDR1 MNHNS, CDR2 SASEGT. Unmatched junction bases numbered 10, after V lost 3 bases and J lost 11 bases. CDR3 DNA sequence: TGTGCCAGCAGTGACGGGACAGGGCCTTGGGAGCAGTACTTC. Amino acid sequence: CASSDGTGPWEQYF.

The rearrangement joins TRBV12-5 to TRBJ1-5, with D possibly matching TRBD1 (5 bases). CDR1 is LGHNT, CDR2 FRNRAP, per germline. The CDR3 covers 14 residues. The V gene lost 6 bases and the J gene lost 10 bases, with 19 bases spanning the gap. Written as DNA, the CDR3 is TGTGCTAGTGGGTCCGTGGGGGGGGGAGACCCCCAGCATTTT. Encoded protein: CASGSVGGGDPQHF. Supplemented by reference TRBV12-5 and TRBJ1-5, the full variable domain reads DARVTQTPRHKVTEMGQEVTMRCQPILGHNTVFWYRQTMMQGLELLAYFRNRAPLDDSGMPKDRFSAEMPDATLATLKIQPSEPRDSAVYFCASGSVGGGDPQHFGDGTRLSIL.

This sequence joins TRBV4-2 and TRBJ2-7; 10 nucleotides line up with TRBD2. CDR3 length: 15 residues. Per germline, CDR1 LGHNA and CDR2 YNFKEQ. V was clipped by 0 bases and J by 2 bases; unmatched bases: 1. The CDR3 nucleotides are TGTGCCAGCAGCCAAGAAACTAGCGGGGCCTACGAGCAGTACTTC. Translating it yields CASSQETSGAYEQYF.

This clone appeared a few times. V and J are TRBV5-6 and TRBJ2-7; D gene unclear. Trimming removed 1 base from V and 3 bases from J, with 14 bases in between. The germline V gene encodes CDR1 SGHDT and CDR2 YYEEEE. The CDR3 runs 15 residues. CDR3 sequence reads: CASSLWGSGYYEQYF. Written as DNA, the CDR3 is TGTGCCAGCAGCTTGTGGGGTTCGGGCTACTACGAGCAGTACTTC.

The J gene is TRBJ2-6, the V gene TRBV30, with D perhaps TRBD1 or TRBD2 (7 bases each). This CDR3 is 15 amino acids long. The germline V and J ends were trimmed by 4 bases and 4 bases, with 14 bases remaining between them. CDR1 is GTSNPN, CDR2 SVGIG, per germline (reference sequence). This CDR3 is CAWTQGGSGANVLTF. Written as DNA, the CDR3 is TGTGCCTGGACCCAGGGGGGGTCCGGGGCCAACGTCCTGACTTTC.

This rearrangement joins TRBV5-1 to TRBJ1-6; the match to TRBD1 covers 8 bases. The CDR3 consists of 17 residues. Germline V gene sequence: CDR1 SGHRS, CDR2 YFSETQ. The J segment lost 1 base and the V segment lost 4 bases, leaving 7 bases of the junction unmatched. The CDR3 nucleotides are TGCGCCAGCAGCCCGGACAGGGCGGGGTCCTATAATTCACCCCTCCACTTT. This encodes CASSPDRAGSYNSPLHF.

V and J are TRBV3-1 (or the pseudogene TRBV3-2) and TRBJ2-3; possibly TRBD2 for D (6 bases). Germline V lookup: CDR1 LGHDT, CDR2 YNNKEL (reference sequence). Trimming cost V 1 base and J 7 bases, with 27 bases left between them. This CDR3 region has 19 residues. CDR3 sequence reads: CASSQVAPPSRGGLNTQYF. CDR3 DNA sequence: TGTGCCAGCAGCCAAGTCGCACCTCCCTCGAGGGGAGGTTTGAATACGCAGTATTTT.

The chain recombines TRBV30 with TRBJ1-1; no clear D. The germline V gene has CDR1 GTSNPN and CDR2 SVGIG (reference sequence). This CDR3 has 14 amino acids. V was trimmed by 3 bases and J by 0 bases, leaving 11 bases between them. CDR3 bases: TGTGCCTGGAGCGTAATCGGAGTGAACACTGAAGCTTTCTTT. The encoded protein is CAWSVIGVNTEAFF.

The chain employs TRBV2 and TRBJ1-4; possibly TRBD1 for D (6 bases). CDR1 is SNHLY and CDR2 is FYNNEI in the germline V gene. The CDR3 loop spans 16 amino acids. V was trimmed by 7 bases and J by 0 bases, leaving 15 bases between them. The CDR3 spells CASKRDTAATNEKLFF. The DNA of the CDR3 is TGTGCCAGCAAGCGGGACACGGCGGCAACTAATGAAAAACTGTTTTTT. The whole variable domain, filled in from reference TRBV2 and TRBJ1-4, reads EPEVTQTPSHQVTQMGQEVILRCVPISNHLYFYWYRQILGQKVEFLVSFYNNEISEKSEIFDDQFSVERPDGSNFTLKIRSTKLEDSAMYFCASKRDTAATNEKLFFGSGTQLSVL.

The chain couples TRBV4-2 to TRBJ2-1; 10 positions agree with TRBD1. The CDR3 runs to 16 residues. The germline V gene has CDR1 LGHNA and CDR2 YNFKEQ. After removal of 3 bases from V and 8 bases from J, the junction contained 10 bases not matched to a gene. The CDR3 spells CASSHTAGQGWDEQFF. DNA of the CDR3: TGTGCCAGCAGCCACACGGCGGGACAGGGGTGGGATGAGCAGTTCTTC.

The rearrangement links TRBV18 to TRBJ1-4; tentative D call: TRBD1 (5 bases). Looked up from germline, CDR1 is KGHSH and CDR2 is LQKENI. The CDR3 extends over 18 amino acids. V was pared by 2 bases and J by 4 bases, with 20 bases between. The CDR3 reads CASSPMVGDGRYNEKLFF. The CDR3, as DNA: TGTGCCAGCTCACCAATGGTCGGGGACGGACGTTATAATGAAAAACTGTTTTTT.

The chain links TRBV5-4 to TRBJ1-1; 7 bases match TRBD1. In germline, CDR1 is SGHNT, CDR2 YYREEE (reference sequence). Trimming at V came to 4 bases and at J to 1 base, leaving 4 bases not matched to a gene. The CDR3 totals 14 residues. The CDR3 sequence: CASSPRTGNTEAFF. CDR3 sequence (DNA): TGTGCCAGCAGCCCGCGGACAGGGAACACTGAAGCTTTCTTT.

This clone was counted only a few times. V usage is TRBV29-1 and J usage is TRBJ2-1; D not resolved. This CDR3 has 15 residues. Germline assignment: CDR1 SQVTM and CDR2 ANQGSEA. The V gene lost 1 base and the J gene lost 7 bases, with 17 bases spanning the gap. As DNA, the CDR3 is TGCAGCGTTGAAGGACGGACGGTGCTGGGGAATGAGCAGTTCTTC. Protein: CSVEGRTVLGNEQFF.

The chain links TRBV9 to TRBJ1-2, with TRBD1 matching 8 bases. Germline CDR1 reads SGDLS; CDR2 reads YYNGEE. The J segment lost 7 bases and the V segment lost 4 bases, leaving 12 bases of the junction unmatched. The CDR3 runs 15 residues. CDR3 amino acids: CASSPSRRTGSGYTF. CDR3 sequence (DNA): TGTGCCAGCAGCCCAAGCCGAAGGACAGGGAGTGGCTACACCTTC.